This T cell receptor (beta chain) was retrieved from a study of blood T cell repertoires in COVID-19. Study summary: Whether acute or convalescent, the COVID-19 samples came from the United States, Italy and Spain. Sample material is recorded as cDNA or gDNA derived from T cells, B-cell-depleted T cells, or PBMCs.

CDR1 SGHNT and CDR2 YENEEA come from the germline V gene. This CDR3 contains 17 residues. Trimming took 5 bases from V and 5 from J; bases not matched to a gene: 14. The method was immunoSEQ multiplex PCR; TCRdb's version includes in-frame clones alone and lacks a portion of them. Found here are 300,000 or so clones, under 90% of them singletons; the top ten hold more than 9%. Sequencing was carried out using PBMCs or T cells enriched from blood (not recorded which). The source of this sequence is a woman in her late teens or twenties who had recovered from COVID-19. The chain has TRBV11-3 and TRBJ2-5; 10 bases match TRBD2. The CDR3, as DNA: TGTGCCAGCAGCCGAACGCGAGGAGCGGGGGGGCGGGAGACCCAGTACTTC. This translates into CASSRTRGAGGRETQYF.